This record covers a single T cell receptor beta chain. Its cognate antigen is unknown. The J segment lost 2 bases and the V segment lost 9 bases, leaving 7 bases of the junction unmatched. Germline lookup yields CDR1 SNHLY and CDR2 FYNNEI. CDR3 size: 14 residues. The data are from a study of radiotherapy plus CTLA-4 blockade in lung cancer. Study-level information: Objective response rate was 18%; disease control rate, 31%. Study-level results: TCR clones of tumor origin grew in blood after radiotherapy plus ipilimumab.

Focal radiation with ipilimumab CTLA-4 blockade was given to patients with chemo-refractory metastatic non-small-cell lung cancer. Here immunoSEQ multiplex PCR was the method, and the copy in TCRdb shows in-frame clones only, minus some. The repertoire holds 45,000 or so clones, with approximately 79% as singletons. The sequencing here drew on peripheral blood, taken from a patient treated with radiotherapy plus ipilimumab. V is TRBV2 and J is TRBJ2-3, with 8 bases identical to TRBD1. The TCR comes from a human donor with non-small cell lung cancer who had stable disease on radiotherapy plus ipilimumab. The CDR3 bases are TGTGCCAGTACCCGGGACAGGAACACAGATACGCAGTATTTT. Protein sequence: CASTRDRNTDTQYF.